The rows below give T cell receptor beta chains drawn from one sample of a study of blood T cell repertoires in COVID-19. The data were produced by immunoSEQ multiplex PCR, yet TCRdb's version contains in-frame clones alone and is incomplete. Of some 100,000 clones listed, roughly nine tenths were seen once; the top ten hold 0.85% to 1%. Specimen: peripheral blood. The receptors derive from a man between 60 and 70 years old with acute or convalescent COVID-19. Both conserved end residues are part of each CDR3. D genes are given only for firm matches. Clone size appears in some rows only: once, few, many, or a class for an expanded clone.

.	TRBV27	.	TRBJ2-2	TGTGCCAGCAGAGACACAGGGTTCCCCGGGGAGCTGTTTTTT	CASRDTGFPGELFF
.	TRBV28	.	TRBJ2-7	TGTGCCAGCAGTTCCCGACAGTCCTCCTACGAGCAGTACTTC	CASSSRQSSYEQYF
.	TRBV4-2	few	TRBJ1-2	TGTGCCAGCAGCCAAGATCTCGGCCCCCAGGGGGGCTACACCTTC	CASSQDLGPQGGYTF
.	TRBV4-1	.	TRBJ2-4	TGCGCCAGCAGCCAAGAGATAACTCTAGCCAAAAACATTCAGTACTTC	CASSQEITLAKNIQYF
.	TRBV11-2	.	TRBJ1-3	TGTGCCAGCAGCTTACTCAGAAGCTCTGGAAACACCATATATTTT	CASSLLRSSGNTIYF
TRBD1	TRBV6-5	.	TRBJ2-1	TGTGCCGCGTGGGACAGGGTCGGCGAGCAGTTCTTC	CAAWDRVGEQFF
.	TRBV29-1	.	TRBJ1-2	TGCAGCGTTTATCCGCTCGGAGGGAGCTATGGCTACACCTTC	CSVYPLGGSYGYTF
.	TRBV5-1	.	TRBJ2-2	TGCGCCAGCAGCTGGTCAGGTGCGCCTTACACCGGGGAGCTGTTTTTT	CASSWSGAPYTGELFF
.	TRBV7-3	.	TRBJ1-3	TGTGCCAGCAGCCCCCAGGGGTCCCCGTCTGGAAACACCATATATTTT	CASSPQGSPSGNTIYF
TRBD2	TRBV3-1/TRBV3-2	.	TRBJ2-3	TGTGCCAGCAGCCAAAAGCGGGTTGGGGGACTAGCGGGAGAGCCAGATACGCAGTATTTT	CASSQKRVGGLAGEPDTQYF
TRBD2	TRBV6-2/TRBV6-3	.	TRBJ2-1	TGTGCCAGCAGTTACGGACTAGCGGGAGGGTGGTTCTTC	CASSYGLAGGWFF
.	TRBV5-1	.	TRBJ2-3	TGCGCCAGCAGCTTGAGTGAGTCCACAGATACGCAGTATTTT	CASSLSESTDTQYF
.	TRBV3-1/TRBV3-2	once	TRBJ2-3	TGTGCCAGCAGCCAAGACCAGGCCACAGATACGCAGTATTTT	CASSQDQATDTQYF
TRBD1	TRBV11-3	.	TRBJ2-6	TGTGCCAGCAGCCCCACCAGGGGGACCAACGTCCTGACTTTC	CASSPTRGTNVLTF
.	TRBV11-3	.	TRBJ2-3	TGTGCCAGCAGCTTAGAGGGGCAAGGCACAGATACGCAGTATTTT	CASSLEGQGTDTQYF
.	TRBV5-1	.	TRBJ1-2	TGCGCCAGCAGCCGAGAGGGTGACTCCTATGGCTACACCTTC	CASSREGDSYGYTF
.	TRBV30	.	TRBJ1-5	TGTGCCTGGAGTAATGGGGGAGGAGGCAATCAGCCCCAGCATTTT	CAWSNGGGGNQPQHF
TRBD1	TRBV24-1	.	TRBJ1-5	TGTGCCACCAGTGATAGACAGGGGTATCAGCCCCAGCATTTT	CATSDRQGYQPQHF
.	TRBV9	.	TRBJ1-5	TGTGCCAGCAGCCCAGCGAGTAGCAATCAGCCCCAGCATTTT	CASSPASSNQPQHF
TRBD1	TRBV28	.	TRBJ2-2	TGTGCCAGCAGTCGGACAGGGGGAACCGGGGAGCTGTTTTTT	CASSRTGGTGELFF
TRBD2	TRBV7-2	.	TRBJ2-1	TGTGCCAGCAGCTTAGCCGCCTTAGCGGGCGTCTCCTACAATGAGCAGTTCTTC	CASSLAALAGVSYNEQFF
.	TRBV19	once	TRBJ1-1	TGTGCCAGTAGTGCCCGGGACAAGAACACTGAAGCTTTCTTT	CASSARDKNTEAFF
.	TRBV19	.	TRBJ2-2	TGTGCCAGTAGTATCAGTCGCTTACTAGGCACCGGGGAGCTGTTTTTT	CASSISRLLGTGELFF
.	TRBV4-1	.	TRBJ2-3	TGCGCCAGCAGCCAATATCTCGAGGGCACAGATACGCAGTATTTT	CASSQYLEGTDTQYF
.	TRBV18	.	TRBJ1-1	TGTGCCAGCTCACCCCAGGGTCACACTGAAGCTTTCTTT	CASSPQGHTEAFF
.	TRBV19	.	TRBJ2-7	TGTGCCATCAGGTACGAGCAGTACTTC	CAIRYEQYF
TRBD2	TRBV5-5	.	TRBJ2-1	TGTGCCAGCAGCTTTGGCGGGAGGGGCAATGAGCAGTTCTTC	CASSFGGRGNEQFF
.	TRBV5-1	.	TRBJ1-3	TGCGCCAGCAGCTTGGGACAGCTAGGAAACACCATATATTTT	CASSLGQLGNTIYF
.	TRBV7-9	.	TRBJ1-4	TGTGCCAGCAGCTCGGACAGAGCTAATGAAAAACTGTTTTTT	CASSSDRANEKLFF
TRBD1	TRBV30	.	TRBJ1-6	TGTGCCTGGAACGAGGACAGGACTAATTCACCCCTCCACTTT	CAWNEDRTNSPLHF
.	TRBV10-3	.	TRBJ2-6	TGTGCCATCAGTCCGGAGGCCTCTGGGGCCAACGTCCTGACTTTC	CAISPEASGANVLTF
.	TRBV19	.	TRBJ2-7	TGTGCCAGTAGTAGTACAGGACCACCTCGGGCCTACGAGCAGTACTTC	CASSSTGPPRAYEQYF